Described below is a single T cell receptor (beta chain) sequence and its context. Its specificity is not known. These data are taken from a study of blood T cells in healthy people across ages. As for the study in general: Per two T cells, template switching captured roughly one barcoded beta molecule.

V was cut by 3 bases and J by 1 base, with 8 bases left in between. The CDR3 has 14 amino acids. Germline CDR1 reads LGHNA; CDR2 reads YNFKEQ. A second PCR of about 7 to 12 cycles used a sample-barcoded 5' primer and a J-beta primer mix. Each CDR3 protein gets one entry after TCRdb re-called the 5' RACE reads with MiXCR. The data contain around 1,000,000 distinct CDR3 sequences, around two fifths of them singletons. Healthy Caucasians from Russia aged roughly 6 to 95 served as donors. Study-wide findings and caveats: Estimates based on one million T cells were treated as lower bounds.

The sample consisted of blood. The TCR sequence derives from a man aged 18 to 29 in good health. The chain links TRBV4-2 to TRBJ2-3; D may be TRBD1 (5 bases). The CDR3 spells CASSHTTGTDTQYF. The CDR3 region has the DNA TGTGCCAGCAGCCACACGACAGGCACAGATACGCAGTATTTT.